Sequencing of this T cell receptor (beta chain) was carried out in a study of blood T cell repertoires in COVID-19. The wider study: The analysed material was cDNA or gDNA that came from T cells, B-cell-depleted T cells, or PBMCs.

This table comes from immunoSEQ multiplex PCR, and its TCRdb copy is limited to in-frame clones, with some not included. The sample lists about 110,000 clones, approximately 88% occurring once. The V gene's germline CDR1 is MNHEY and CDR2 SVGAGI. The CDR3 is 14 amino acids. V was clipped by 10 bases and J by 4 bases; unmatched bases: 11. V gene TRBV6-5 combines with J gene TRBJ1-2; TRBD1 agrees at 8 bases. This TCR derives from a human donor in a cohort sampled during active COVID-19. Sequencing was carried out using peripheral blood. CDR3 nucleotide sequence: TGTGCCACCTCAACCGGGACAGGAGTCTATGGCTACACCTTC. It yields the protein CATSTGTGVYGYTF.